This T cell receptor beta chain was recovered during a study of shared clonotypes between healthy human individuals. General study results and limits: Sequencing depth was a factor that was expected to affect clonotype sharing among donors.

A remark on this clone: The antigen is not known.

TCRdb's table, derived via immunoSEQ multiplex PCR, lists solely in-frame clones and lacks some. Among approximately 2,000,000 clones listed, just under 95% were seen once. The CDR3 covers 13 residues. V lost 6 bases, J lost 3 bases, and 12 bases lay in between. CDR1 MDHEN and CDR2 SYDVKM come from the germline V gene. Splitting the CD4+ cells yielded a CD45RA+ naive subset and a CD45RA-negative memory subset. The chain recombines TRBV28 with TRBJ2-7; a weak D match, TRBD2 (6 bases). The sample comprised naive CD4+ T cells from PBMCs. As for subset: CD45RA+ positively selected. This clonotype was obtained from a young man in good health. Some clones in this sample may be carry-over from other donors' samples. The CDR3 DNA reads TGTGCCAGCAGGGTGGGAGGCGACTACGAGCAGTACTTC. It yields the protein CASRVGGDYEQYF.